This T cell receptor beta chain was identified in a study of OX40 agonist ivuxolimab in advanced cancers. Study in general: Patients with hepatocellular carcinoma, melanoma, renal cell or head and neck cancer made up the dose-escalation patients. Partial responses were achieved by three patients, of whom one had hepatocellular carcinoma and two had cutaneous melanoma. Study observations and caveats: Doses of 0.1 to 3.0 mg/kg were accompanied by clonal expansion of CD4+ and CD8+ blood T cells by week 6.

Excluded were patients having autoimmune disease history or systemic immunosuppression. Data came from immunoSEQ multiplex PCR; TCRdb stores just in-frame clones and leaves some out. The table shows roughly 80,000 clones, with around 88% occurring only once. In the case of this clone: Its target is not known.

Germline V gives CDR1 SGHRS, CDR2 YFSETQ. Trimming left V 4 bases short and J 6 bases short, with 17 bases between. This CDR3 contains 14 residues. The input for sequencing was CD4+ or CD8+ T cells sorted from blood, taken in a trial of the OX40 agonist ivuxolimab. The chain carries TRBV5-1 and TRBJ2-7; perhaps TRBD1 as D (5 bases). The TCR originated in an adult with an advanced solid tumor such as melanoma, head and neck, liver or kidney cancer. CDR3 bases: TGCGCCAGCAGCCATAGCAGGGAATCCAGCGAGCAGTACTTC. It yields the protein CASSHSRESSEQYF.